This T cell receptor (beta chain) was sequenced for a study of T cell responses to AZD1222 COVID-19 vaccine. TCRdb's copy holds only in-frame clones and misses some; the assay was immunoSEQ multiplex PCR. This repertoire shows about 140,000 clones, 75% to 95% found once; its top ten account for about 7.5%. Germline trimming cut 4 bases from V and 7 bases from J; bases unmatched to any gene: 5. Germline V lookup: CDR1 SGHRS, CDR2 YFSETQ. This CDR3 region has 14 residues. J is TRBJ1-6 and V is TRBV5-1, with 7 bases lining up with TRBD1. The source material was peripheral blood, sampled 28 days after the second dose of the MenACWY control vaccine. The TCR originated in an adult who received the MenACWY meningococcal vaccine as a control. The CDR3 reads CASSPGQRNSPLHF. The CDR3 nucleotides are TGCGCCAGCAGCCCGGGACAGAGAAATTCACCCCTCCACTTT.